Sequencing of this TCR beta chain was carried out in a study of T cell repertoires in aging, cancer and after chemotherapy. Study information: Donors were grouped into six age bands spanning 30 or younger through 70 or older. The full dataset contained 7 million to 9.5 million TCR reads. Study observations and caveats: Compared with age-matched healthy donors, untreated hematological or solid cancer patients showed higher blood TCR clonality. Across the chemotherapy interval, each cancer cohort showed higher median generation probability, suggesting thymic rebound.

The template was genomic DNA from peripheral blood, not RNA. TRB rearrangements spanning V, D and J were amplified using mixed TRB-A/B primers. TCRdb ran MiXCR on the multiplex PCR reads and lists one entry per CDR3 protein. Of approximately 20,000 distinct CDR3 sequences listed, 30% to 45% were seen once; the top ten hold roughly 15%. Germline-derived CDR1 and CDR2 are MNHEY and SVGEGT. The V end was cut by 2 bases, the J end by 10 bases, with 9 bases between. The CDR3 is 12 amino acids. Worth noting for this clonotype: Its antigen is not identified.

This chain links TRBV6-2 or TRBV6-3 with TRBJ1-5; D is ambiguous. The TCR sequence derives from a human donor with a solid tumor. Sequences were obtained from blood. The DNA for the CDR3 is TGTGCCAGCAGTTACGTCGGGGATCCCCAGCATTTT. It translates to CASSYVGDPQHF.